The clone carrying this T cell receptor beta chain was picked up a small number of times. The entry originates in a study of blood T cell repertoires in COVID-19. Method: immunoSEQ multiplex PCR; TCRdb's copy keeps in-frame clones and lacks some. This sample yields 25,000 to 35,000 clones, of which approximately 84% are seen a single time; 15% to 20% belongs to the top ten. This TCR was recovered from a woman aged 55-75 years with acute or convalescent COVID-19. The material sequenced was peripheral blood.

The CDR3 sequence: CASTSKTGVNSPLHF. The CDR3 nucleotides read TGTGCCAGCACCAGCAAAACAGGGGTTAATTCACCCCTCCACTTT. J is TRBJ1-6 and V is TRBV27; 7 positions agree with TRBD1. The CDR3 contains 15 residues. The ends lost 7 bases at V and 6 bases at J; junction bases unmatched: 9. The germline gives CDR1 MNHEY, CDR2 SMNVEV (reference sequence).